This T cell receptor (beta chain) was captured by sequencing in a study of regulatory T cells in long-lasting Graves disease (dated by TCRdb to 2020 to 2022). Context from the whole study: In the newly diagnosed Graves' disease group, patients had been taking antithyroid drugs for less than 3 months. This study used TCR sequencing and RNA sequencing of peripheral blood to compare persistent Graves' disease patients against newly diagnosed Graves' disease patients. The study took place in China and was registered as a clinical trial. A total of roughly 33 samples were covered by TCR sequencing, comprising some 13 persistent and 20 or so newly diagnosed Graves' disease patients. Here is what the overall study found, with its caveats: Persistent patients shared more public clonotypes among themselves (under 3,000) than newly diagnosed patients did (approximately 970). Peripheral blood alone was examined, since thyroid tissue, which constituted the primary lesion, could not be accessed. Preferential use of TRBV28, TRBJ1-2 and TRBJ2-5 was observed in persistent disease, whereas TRBV20-1 and TRBJ2-1 were favored in newly diagnosed disease. Persistent Graves' disease patients showed lower TCR Shannon entropy and fewer highly expanded clones than newly diagnosed patients, suggesting clonal expansion. Only the TCR beta chain was sequenced and analyzed. The small sample size was acknowledged by the authors as a limitation that may reduce accuracy.

Library preparation used multiplex PCR. Sequenced on an Illumina HiSeq 4000. iRepertoire HTBI primers and Arm-PCR amplification of CDR3 regions were used to construct TCR beta libraries. PCR products were gel purified before sequencing. Turning to the authors' computational methods: Gene usage analysis of CDR3 amino acid clonotypes relied on the 60 or so TRBV and 14 TRBJ segments identified across samples. COPE and FqMerger were used to merge the filtered high-quality paired reads into contigs. Contigs were aligned with BLAST to IMGT TRBV, TRBD and TRBJ reference genes, and CDR3 was defined per IMGT. Clonotypes above 0.1% frequency were classified as highly expanded clones. Repertoire diversity was measured by Shannon entropy, and V-J evenness by the Gini coefficient. Clonotypes shared by more than one individual were considered public. Clones were called with MiXCR by TCRdb after fastp trimmed the public reads at Q25, and only in-frame beta chains were retained. Entries are consolidated by CDR3 protein sequence, retaining the most common genes and DNA. For this entry, the V and J calls and clone size follow TCRdb and not the study's own pipeline. Counted in this sample were 250,000 to 400,000 distinct CDR3 sequences; about 20% of them appeared once. The top ten constitute about two fifths of the sample.

As regards this clonotype: It has no known antigen specificity. No clone much larger than this one lies a single base away; base qualities are absent.

V and J lose 5 bases and 6 bases, and a span of 18 bases separates them. As encoded in the germline V gene (reference sequence), CDR1 is PRHDT while CDR2 is FYEKMQ. From the cysteine up to the phenylalanine, the CDR3 has a length of 15 residues. Left in the record is the CDR3 DNA by itself, 45 bases read in frame from the first base. The sample's time point, from its label and the paper: newly diagnosed GD, antithyroid drugs for less than 3 months. For both TCR sequencing and RNA sequencing, RNA was extracted from PBMCs in TRIzol. The diagnosis of Graves' disease followed American Thyroid Association guidelines. Patients were recruited from an endocrinology department in Xi'an, China. Each patient gave about 9.1 milliliters of peripheral blood, collected in an EDTA anticoagulant tube. Ficoll Paque Plus density gradient separation was used to isolate PBMCs, and no additional T cell sorting was done. An Agilent 2100 Bioanalyzer and agarose gel were used to assess RNA quality, and a NanoDrop 2000 was used to measure RNA concentration.

The TCR comes from a female donor with Graves disease. The sequences come from peripheral blood mononuclear cells (PBMCs), collected at new diagnosis, from a patient treated with antithyroid drugs. The sequence is built from TRBV13 and TRBJ2-3, with a tentative D gene TRBD2 over 6 matching bases. The nucleotide sequence reads TGTGCCAGCAGCCAACGCGGGGTGAAGCGGGATACGCAGTATTTT. Translated, it reads CASSQRGVKRDTQYF.